Shown below are 26 T cell receptor beta chains from a single sample sequenced in a study of OX40 agonist ivuxolimab in advanced cancers. Repertoires were generated with immunoSEQ multiplex PCR, while TCRdb's copy carries only in-frame clones and drops some. The sample records 45,000 to 50,000 clones, around 80% being singletons. The material was CD4+ or CD8+ T cells sorted from blood, obtained in a trial of the OX40 agonist ivuxolimab. The source of these receptors is an adult with an advanced solid tumor such as melanoma, head and neck, liver or kidney cancer.

V and J are TRBV10-2 and TRBJ2-2; 7 bases agree with TRBD2. J was trimmed by 5 bases and V by 6 bases; bases with no gene match: 0. CDR1 is WSHSY and CDR2 is SAAADI in the germline V gene. The CDR3 extends over 12 amino acids. The CDR3 DNA is TGCGCCAGCAGGGGGGGGACCGGGGAGCTGTTTTTT. Protein: CASRGGTGELFF.

The chain couples TRBV5-1 to TRBJ1-1, with 9 positions matching TRBD1. Germline V gene data show CDR1 as SGHRS and CDR2 as YFSETQ. The CDR3 totals 16 residues. Trimming cost V 4 bases and J 3 bases; bases outside gene matches: 10. The CDR3 spells CASSMTGGAWDTEAFF. CDR3 bases: TGCGCCAGCAGCATGACAGGGGGAGCTTGGGACACTGAAGCTTTCTTT.

This clone was observed once. The J gene is TRBJ2-4, the V gene TRBV11-3; 8 nucleotides align to TRBD2. Losses at the gene ends were 5 bases for V and 0 bases for J; bases not matched to a gene: 15. This CDR3 spans 19 amino acids. In germline, CDR1 is SGHNT, CDR2 YENEEA. The CDR3 loop reads CASSRMITGGPKAKNIQYF. The CDR3 bases are TGTGCCAGCAGCCGAATGATTACGGGAGGGCCGAAAGCCAAAAACATTCAGTACTTC. Using reference TRBV11-3 and TRBJ2-4 for the parts outside the CDR3, the full variable domain is EAGVVQSPRYKIIEKKQPVAFWCNPISGHNTLYWYLQNLGQGPELLIRYENEEAVDDSQLPKDRFSAERLKGVDSTLKIQPAELGDSAVYLCASSRMITGGPKAKNIQYFGAGTRLSVL.

This clone has only one observation. This chain connects TRBV5-6 to TRBJ1-4; no clear D gene. The CDR3 sequence is 15 residues long. Germline V lookup: CDR1 SGHDT, CDR2 YYEEEE. V gave up 0 bases and J gave up 2 bases, with 8 bases separating them. CDR3 sequence reads: CASSLVGRTNEKLFF. The CDR3 region has the DNA TGTGCCAGCAGCTTGGTGGGCAGGACTAATGAAAAACTGTTTTTT. The variable domain in full, with the rest retrieved from reference TRBV5-6 and TRBJ1-4, is DAGVTQSPTHLIKTRGQQVTLRCSPKSGHDTVSWYQQALGQGPQFIFQYYEEEERQRGNFPDRFSGHQFPNYSSELNVNALLLGDSALYLCASSLVGRTNEKLFFGSGTQLSVL.

The chain links TRBV27 to TRBJ1-2; D not certain. Looked up from germline, CDR1 is MNHEY and CDR2 is SMNVEV (reference sequence). Between the trimmed V and J ends, which lost 2 bases and 4 bases, there was a span of 20 bases. CDR3 length: 17 amino acids. The CDR3 is CASSLKTSNSRLYGYTF. The CDR3 DNA follows: TGTGCCAGCAGTTTAAAGACATCGAACTCCCGGCTCTATGGCTACACCTTC.

The chain employs TRBV7-6 and TRBJ2-1; D remains ambiguous. V lost 3 bases and J lost 0, with 12 bases in between. Germline CDR1 SGHVS, CDR2 FNYEAQ. CDR3 length equals 16 residues. CDR3 in amino acids: CASSLGLQSSYNEQFF. In DNA form, the CDR3 reads TGTGCCAGCAGCTTGGGTCTTCAAAGCTCCTACAATGAGCAGTTCTTC.

The CDR3 protein is CVRSLARGVVRADTQYF. In DNA form, the CDR3 reads TGTGTCAGAAGCTTAGCTAGAGGCGTCGTTCGCGCAGATACGCAGTATTTT. V usage is TRBV7-5 and J usage is TRBJ2-3; the table names TRBD2, a call not compared with the DNA. TRBV7-5 has pseudogene status. This CDR3 has 17 amino acids.

DNA for the CDR3: TGTGCCAGCAGCTTGGACAGACAAGAGACCCAGTACTTC. Translating it yields CASSLDRQETQYF. The chain combines TRBV5-4 with TRBJ2-5; D is unresolved. This CDR3 has 13 amino acids. The V end lost 0 bases, the J end lost 2 bases, and 5 bases lay between the germline ends. The V gene's germline CDR1 is SGHNT and CDR2 YYREEE (reference sequence).

This rearrangement joins TRBV19 to TRBJ1-1; D gene unclear. The V end lost 4 bases, the J end lost 0 bases, and 12 bases lay between the germline ends. The germline V gene has CDR1 LNHDA and CDR2 SQIVND (reference sequence). The CDR3 is made up of 15 amino acids. CDR3 sequence (DNA): TGTGCCAGTAGTAAACATGGACGGCTGAACACTGAAGCTTTCTTT. Its translation is CASSKHGRLNTEAFF.

The genes are TRBV6-5 and TRBJ2-7; 9 bases line up with TRBD1. J gave up 5 bases and V 8 bases, and 4 bases lay outside the gene matches. The CDR3 spans 12 residues. CDR1 is MNHEY, CDR2 SVGAGI, per germline. For the CDR3, the DNA is TGTGCCAGCGAACAGGGGGCCAACGAGCAGTACTTC. Protein sequence: CASEQGANEQYF.

This chain uses TRBV19 with TRBJ2-1; TRBD1 agrees at 10 bases. The ends lost 5 bases at V and 6 bases at J; junction bases unmatched: 7. CDR1 is LNHDA and CDR2 is SQIVND in the germline V gene (reference sequence). CDR3 length: 15 amino acids. CDR3 in DNA: TGTGCCAGTAGTCAAAGGGACAGGGGATTCAATGAGCAGTTCTTC. Protein product: CASSQRDRGFNEQFF.

V usage is TRBV7-2 and J usage is TRBJ2-7; 9 nucleotides match TRBD2. The germline V gene has CDR1 SGHTA and CDR2 FQGNSA. This CDR3 region has 19 residues. V lost 1 base and J lost 7; bases outside the gene matches: 20. This chain's CDR3 is CASSLGGGIAGVILREQYF. CDR3 nucleotide sequence: TGTGCCAGCAGCTTAGGGGGAGGGATAGCGGGAGTTATTCTGCGGGAGCAGTACTTC.

This sequence joins TRBV5-1 and TRBJ2-5; perhaps D is TRBD1 or TRBD2 (5 bases each). The germline V gene encodes CDR1 SGHRS and CDR2 YFSETQ. CDR3 size: 16 residues. V was shortened by 2 bases and J by 2 bases, with 16 bases between the two germline ends. CDR3 coding DNA: TGCGCCAGCAGCTTCCGGGACCCCTCGATTCAAGAGACCCAGTACTTC. It codes for CASSFRDPSIQETQYF.

This chain links TRBV10-1 with TRBJ2-5, with D possibly TRBD2 on 5 matching bases. Germline assignment: CDR1 WNHNN and CDR2 SYGVQD (reference sequence). V lost 2 bases to trimming and J lost 4 bases, with 8 bases between them. The CDR3 consists of 13 residues. CDR3 sequence (DNA): TGCGCCAGCAGTGAGGCGGGTGGAGAGACCCAGTACTTC. Encoded protein: CASSEAGGETQYF.

V usage is TRBV2 and J usage is TRBJ2-1; 10 bases agree with TRBD2. The J segment lost 3 bases and the V segment lost 5 bases, leaving 4 bases of the junction unmatched. The CDR3 sequence is 15 residues long. In germline, CDR1 is SNHLY, CDR2 FYNNEI. As DNA, the CDR3 is TGTGCCAGCAGTAGTCTAGCGGGAGTCTACAATGAGCAGTTCTTC. Protein sequence: CASSSLAGVYNEQFF.

This chain connects TRBV5-1 to TRBJ2-5; D not resolved. The assigned J gene may be wrong: the sequence end matches TRBJ2-7 better. Germline CDR1 SGHRS, CDR2 YFSETQ. This CDR3 is built from 14 residues. This CDR3 reads CASSLQGPPYEQYF. CDR3 DNA sequence: TGCGCCAGCAGCTTGCAAGGACCGCCCTACGAGCAGTACTTC.

This chain joins TRBV7-6 and TRBJ2-1; TRBD1 or TRBD2 may be the D gene (5 bases each). Trimming cost V 3 bases and J 2 bases, with 11 bases left between them. Germline loops: CDR1 SGHVS, CDR2 FNYEAQ. This CDR3 comprises 15 residues. This chain's CDR3 is CASSFSGTAYNEQFF. Written as DNA, the CDR3 is TGTGCCAGCAGCTTTTCCGGGACGGCCTACAATGAGCAGTTCTTC.

This chain joins TRBV18 and TRBJ2-1; the D gene is possibly TRBD2 (5 bases). The CDR3 spans 15 residues. Germline V gene lookup returns CDR1 KGHSH and CDR2 LQKENI. The V and J ends lost 2 bases and 1 base respectively, with 9 bases between them. The CDR3 DNA reads TGTGCCAGCTCACCAGGAAGCGGATCCTACAATGAGCAGTTCTTC. Its protein product is CASSPGSGSYNEQFF.

The gene calls are TRBV15 and TRBJ1-1; D gene ambiguous. Deletions cut 0 bases from V and 10 bases from J, with 9 bases between. Germline V CDR1 and CDR2: LNHNV, YYDKDF (reference sequence). This CDR3 contains 12 residues. CDR3 nucleotide sequence: TGTGCCACCAGCAGAGATTATGGGAGAGCTTTCTTT. The encoded protein is CATSRDYGRAFF.

This rearrangement joins TRBV5-1 to TRBJ2-6, with D possibly being TRBD2 (5 bases). Germline V CDR1 and CDR2: SGHRS, YFSETQ. The germline V and J ends were trimmed by 0 bases and 2 bases, with 6 bases remaining between them. This CDR3 is 15 amino acids long. The CDR3, as DNA: TGCGCCAGCAGCTTGGCCGGGGCTGGGGCCAACGTCCTGACTTTC. Its translation: CASSLAGAGANVLTF. The full variable domain, in which reference TRBV5-1 and TRBJ2-6 provide the parts outside the CDR3, is KAGVTQTPRYLIKTRGQQVTLSCSPISGHRSVSWYQQTPGQGLQFLFEYFSETQRNKGNFPGRFSGRQFSNSRSEMNVSTLELGDSALYLCASSLAGAGANVLTFGAGSRLTVL.

The rearrangement links TRBV20-1 to TRBJ1-1; D unclear. The germline CDR1 and CDR2 sequences are DFQATT and SNEGSKA (reference sequence). CDR3 length: 11 amino acids. Deletions cut 6 bases from V and 4 bases from J, with 9 bases between. The CDR3 nucleotides read TGCAGTGCACCACAGAGCACTGAAGCTTTCTTT. As protein: CSAPQSTEAFF.

The chain links TRBV5-1 to TRBJ2-7; D gene unclear. V lost 7 bases and J lost 5, with 16 bases in between. The CDR3 is 13 amino acids. From germline, CDR1 is SGHRS and CDR2 YFSETQ. As DNA, the CDR3 is TGCGCCAGCCAGGAGACCCCTGGAGACGAGCAGTACTTC. This codes for CASQETPGDEQYF.

The chain couples TRBV5-1 to TRBJ2-3; the match to TRBD2 covers 10 bases. Unmatched junction bases numbered 1, after V lost 1 base and J lost 5 bases. CDR3 length: 14 amino acids. Germline CDR1 SGHRS, CDR2 YFSETQ. The CDR3 sequence is CASSLPSGGDTQYF. In nucleotides, the CDR3 is TGCGCCAGCAGCTTGCCTAGCGGGGGAGATACGCAGTATTTT.

CDR3 coding DNA: TGCGCCAGCAGCCAAGATAATAGCTTTAATGAAAAACTGTTTTTT. Translating gives CASSQDNSFNEKLFF. The chain couples TRBV4-3 to TRBJ1-4; D gene ambiguous. Germline V gives CDR1 LGHNA, CDR2 YSLEER. The CDR3 sequence is 15 residues long. V lost 0 bases, J lost 4 bases, and 9 bases lay in between.

The chain combines TRBV6-5 with TRBJ2-7, with D possibly TRBD2 on 6 matching bases. CDR3 length: 15 amino acids. Per the germline V gene, CDR1 is MNHEY and CDR2 is SVGAGI. The V end lost 0 bases, the J end lost 7 bases, and 16 bases lay between the germline ends. The CDR3 is CASSYSITGEREQYF. The CDR3 coding sequence is TGTGCCAGCAGTTACTCGATTACGGGGGAACGGGAGCAGTACTTC.

The chain has TRBV5-1 and TRBJ2-2; 8 bases fit TRBD1. Germline-derived CDR1 and CDR2 are SGHRS and YFSETQ. This CDR3 is built from 14 residues. V shed 4 bases, J shed 3 bases, and the junction held 2 bases outside the gene matches. DNA for the CDR3: TGCGCCAGCAGCGGACAGGGTTACACCGGGGAGCTGTTTTTT. Protein product: CASSGQGYTGELFF.